This T cell receptor beta chain derives from a study of T cells in Graves' hyperthyroidism and ophthalmopathy. Overall study results and limits: Most thyroid clonotypes with frequency above 0.001 were detected in blood. The model anticipated ophthalmopathy a median around six months pre-onset. Ophthalmopathy cases were set apart from stable hyperthyroidism by a 13 V-J model.

Each diagnosis drew on symptoms, thyroxine, TRAb, thyroid ultrasound and orbital computed tomography findings. The CDR3 covers 14 residues. V was clipped by 5 bases and J by 7 bases; unmatched bases: 7. Germline CDR1 reads GTSNPN; CDR2 reads SVGIG (reference sequence). This clonotype was found a few times. Its cognate antigen is unknown. TCR beta CDR3 regions were amplified from RNA transcripts. TCR CDR3 regions were first amplified by RT-PCR with HTBI primers. Via MiXCR, TCRdb re-called the multiplex PCR reads, giving one row per CDR3 protein. This table holds around 450,000 distinct CDR3 sequences, roughly an eighth found once.

The rearrangement joins TRBV30 to TRBJ2-7; 14 nucleotides agree with TRBD2. The sequence was obtained from a woman younger than 30 with Graves' hyperthyroidism. What was sequenced was blood. The CDR3 spells CAWGRLAGGWEQYF. The DNA of the CDR3 is TGTGCCTGGGGAAGACTAGCGGGAGGGTGGGAGCAGTACTTC. Full variable domain (missing parts from reference TRBV30 and TRBJ2-7): SQTIHQWPATLVQPVGSPLSLECTVEGTSNPNLYWYRQAAGRGLQLLFYSVGIGQISSEVPQNLSASRPQDRQFILSSKKLLLSDSGFYLCAWGRLAGGWEQYFGPGTRLTVT.